This T cell receptor beta chain is from a study of OX40 agonist ivuxolimab in advanced cancers. Study findings and constraints: CD8+ T cells (on average) carried more expanded clones than CD4+ T cells.

Assay: immunoSEQ multiplex PCR; the TCRdb copy retains only in-frame clones and omits some. The data show 100,000 or so clones, about 96% seen once. Germline V gives CDR1 MDHEN, CDR2 SYDVKM. This CDR3 comprises 14 residues. Deletions cut 7 bases from V and 6 bases from J, with 17 bases between. Comment on this clone: Its target is not known.

This clonotype originated in an adult with an advanced solid tumor such as melanoma, head and neck, liver or kidney cancer. The source material was CD4+ or CD8+ T cells sorted from blood, sampled in a trial of the OX40 agonist ivuxolimab. The rearrangement uses TRBV28 and TRBJ2-3; D is possibly TRBD1 or TRBD2 (5 bases each). Written as DNA, the CDR3 is TGTGCCAGCACCCCCACTGGGGGAACGGATACGCAGTATTTT. Protein: CASTPTGGTDTQYF.